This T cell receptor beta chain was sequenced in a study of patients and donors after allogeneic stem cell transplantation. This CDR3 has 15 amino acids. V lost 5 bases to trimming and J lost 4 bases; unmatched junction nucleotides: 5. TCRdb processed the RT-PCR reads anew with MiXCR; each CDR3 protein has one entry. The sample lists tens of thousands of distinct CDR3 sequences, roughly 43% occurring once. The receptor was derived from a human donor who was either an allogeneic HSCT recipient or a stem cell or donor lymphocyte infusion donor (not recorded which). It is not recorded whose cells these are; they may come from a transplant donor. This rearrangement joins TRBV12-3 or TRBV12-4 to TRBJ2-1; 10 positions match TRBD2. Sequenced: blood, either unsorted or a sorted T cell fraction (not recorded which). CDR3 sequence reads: CASSLSGRNYNEQFF. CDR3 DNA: TGTGCCAGCAGTCTTAGCGGGAGGAATTACAATGAGCAGTTCTTC.